Following are 17 T cell receptor beta chains from one sample sequenced in a study of control samples from healthy donors and cancer patients (dated by TCRdb to 2020 to 2022). Libraries were built with the immunoSEQ multiplex PCR assay. In TCRdb, the immuneACCESS table is reduced to in-frame sequences with V and J assigned. These tables do not hold every clone; where another copy was compared, an unresolved V gene accounts for under half, and the others remain unexplained. The sample data list roughly 100,000 clones, and roughly 90% of these were observed just once. The ten most abundant clones make up about 19% of the sample. Sequenced input: PBMCs. These receptors were collected from a man aged 60-69 years with lung cancer.

This clone occurred once. The chain combines TRBV5-5 with TRBJ1-2; 12 bases fit TRBD1. V lost 4 bases and J lost 8; bases outside the gene matches: 6. The germline gives CDR1 SGHKS, CDR2 YYEKEE (reference sequence). The CDR3 is made up of 14 amino acids. The CDR3 loop reads CASSTGTGGRGYTF. The CDR3 DNA follows: TGTGCCAGCAGCACCGGGACAGGGGGCCGGGGCTACACCTTC.

CDR3 residues: CASSTDRSSQMYV. CDR3 in DNA: TGTGCCAGCTCGACTGACAGGTCGTCCCAAATGTACGTC. The chain is built from TRBV18 and TRBJ2-7, with D perhaps TRBD1 (6 bases). The V end was cut by 6 bases, the J end by 12 bases, with 21 bases between. The CDR3 has 13 amino acids. Per the germline V gene, CDR1 is KGHSH and CDR2 is LQKENI.

The rearrangement links TRBV9 to TRBJ1-1; a weak D match, TRBD1 (5 bases). V lost 4 bases to trimming and J lost 1 base, with 17 bases between them. The CDR3 consists of 16 residues. Germline loops: CDR1 SGDLS, CDR2 YYNGEE. The CDR3 region is CASSPISRGKNTEAFF. CDR3 bases: TGTGCCAGCAGCCCTATCAGCCGGGGGAAGAACACTGAAGCTTTCTTT.

This rearrangement joins TRBV18 to TRBJ1-1; D gene ambiguous. V lost 5 bases and J lost 2, with 3 bases in between. The CDR3 contains 11 residues. CDR1 KGHSH and CDR2 LQKENI come from the germline V gene. The CDR3 reads CASSSNTEAFF. The CDR3 DNA reads as TGTGCCAGCTCATCCAACACTGAAGCTTTCTTT. The variable domain in full, with the rest retrieved from reference TRBV18 and TRBJ1-1, is NAGVMQNPRHLVRRRGQEARLRCSPMKGHSHVYWYRQLPEEGLKFMVYLQKENIIDESGMPKERFSAEFPKEGPSILRIQQVVRGDSAAYFCASSSNTEAFFGQGTRLTVV.

This chain connects TRBV3-1 (or the pseudogene TRBV3-2) to TRBJ1-2; TRBD1 agrees at 9 bases. V trimming: 4 bases; J trimming: 7 bases; junction bases outside the gene matches: 13. This CDR3 is 16 amino acids long. Germline V CDR1 and CDR2: LGHDT, YNNKEL (reference sequence). The CDR3 is CASSLSPGTGIGGYTF. DNA for the CDR3: TGTGCCAGCAGCCTAAGTCCCGGGACAGGGATTGGTGGCTACACCTTC.

Regarding this clone: This same CDR3 is encoded by further DNA sequences in the sample. The V and J genes are TRBV10-1 and TRBJ1-5; D is ambiguous. Trimming stripped 0 bases from V and 7 bases from J, with 7 bases between. Per germline, CDR1 WNHNN and CDR2 SYGVQD (reference sequence). CDR3 size: 13 residues. The CDR3 region has the DNA TGCGCCAGCAGTGAGTCTCTAGGACAGCCCCAGCATTTT. This codes for CASSESLGQPQHF.

This clone is a singleton in its sample. The rearrangement joins TRBV7-2 to TRBJ2-4; 8 bases align to TRBD2. After removal of 2 bases from V and 8 bases from J, the junction contained 8 bases not matched to a gene. Germline CDR1 reads SGHTA; CDR2 reads FQGNSA. CDR3 length equals 15 residues. The DNA of the CDR3 is TGTGCCAGCAGCTTACGGCGGGGGGCAGCGGACATTCAGTACTTC. The encoded protein is CASSLRRGAADIQYF.

The rearrangement links TRBV25-1 to TRBJ1-1; possibly TRBD1 for D (6 bases). The V gene lost 1 base and the J gene lost 6 bases, with 9 bases spanning the gap. Per the germline V gene, CDR1 is MGHDK and CDR2 is SYGVNS. The CDR3 sequence is 13 residues long. The CDR3 nucleotides are TGTGCCAGCAGTGAATCACAGGGCGCTGAAGCTTTCTTT. Translating it yields CASSESQGAEAFF.

The genes are TRBV18 and TRBJ2-7; TRBD1 aligns across 9 bases. The J segment lost 2 bases and the V segment lost 5 bases, leaving 4 bases of the junction unmatched. The CDR3 is 14 residues long. Looked up from germline, CDR1 is KGHSH and CDR2 is LQKENI. CDR3 DNA: TGTGCCAGCTCAACGGGACAGGGTACCTACGAGCAGTACTTC. It translates to CASSTGQGTYEQYF.

The chain employs TRBV18 and TRBJ1-6; D may be TRBD1 (5 bases). Deletions cut 3 bases from V and 7 bases from J, with 16 bases between. The germline gives CDR1 KGHSH, CDR2 LQKENI. The CDR3 is 16 residues long. CDR3 in amino acids: CASSPNPGTVNSPLHF. The DNA for the CDR3 is TGTGCCAGCTCACCGAATCCCGGGACGGTGAATTCACCCCTCCACTTT.

The rearrangement uses TRBV7-9 and TRBJ1-2; D may be TRBD1 (5 bases). V shed 5 bases and J shed 0 bases, with 13 bases lying between them. The CDR3 sequence is 15 residues long. In germline, CDR1 is SEHNR, CDR2 FQNEAQ (reference sequence). CDR3 sequence reads: CASSPRTQANYGYTF. The CDR3 bases are TGTGCCAGCAGCCCTCGGACACAAGCTAACTATGGCTACACCTTC.

The V call is TRBV4-1, the J call TRBJ2-3; 7 bases match TRBD1. Germline loops: CDR1 MGHRA, CDR2 YSYEKL. The CDR3 loop spans 15 amino acids. After removal of 1 base from V and 5 bases from J, the junction contained 6 bases not matched to a gene. CDR3 in DNA: TGCGCCAGCAGCCAAGGGCTCGGGACAGTAGATACGCAGTATTTT. Amino acid sequence: CASSQGLGTVDTQYF.

This chain uses TRBV6-5 with TRBJ2-3; tentatively, D is TRBD2 (6 bases). Trimming took off 2 bases at V and 5 bases at J, with 14 bases between the two ends. This CDR3 has 15 amino acids. Germline lookup yields CDR1 MNHEY and CDR2 SVGAGI. The CDR3 DNA is TGTGCCAGCAGTTACGGGACTTCAAAGGTAGATACGCAGTATTTT. Its protein product is CASSYGTSKVDTQYF.

The rearrangement joins TRBV7-9 to TRBJ1-1; D uncertain. V shed 1 base and J shed 9 bases, with 6 bases lying between them. Germline V CDR1 and CDR2: SEHNR, FQNEAQ (reference sequence). The CDR3 is made up of 11 amino acids. CDR3 amino acids: CASSLGVQAFF. The DNA of the CDR3 is TGTGCCAGCAGCTTAGGCGTTCAAGCTTTCTTT.

The rearrangement joins TRBV18 to TRBJ2-7; D perhaps matches TRBD2 (5 bases). The CDR3 covers 16 residues. Trimming removed 3 bases at V and 4 bases at J, with 19 bases between. Germline V gene data show CDR1 as KGHSH and CDR2 as LQKENI. Here the CDR3 reads CASSPSTGFIGYEQYF. CDR3 coding DNA: TGTGCCAGCTCACCCTCCACGGGGTTCATAGGGTACGAGCAGTACTTC.

The chain is built from TRBV7-8 and TRBJ2-3; 14 bases are a match to TRBD2. The CDR3 is made up of 19 amino acids. Germline V gene lookup returns CDR1 SGHVS and CDR2 FQNEAQ. V lost 0 bases and J lost 4; bases outside the gene matches: 9. The CDR3 loop is CASSLALRLAGGLADTQYF. The DNA for the CDR3 is TGTGCCAGCAGCTTAGCATTGCGACTAGCGGGGGGGCTTGCAGATACGCAGTATTTT. Based on the CDR3 plus reference TRBV7-8 and TRBJ2-3, the full variable domain is GAGVSQSPRYKVAKRGQDVALRCDPISGHVSLFWYQQALGQGPEFLTYFQNEAQLDKSGLPSDRFFAERPEGSVSTLKIQRTQQEDSAVYLCASSLALRLAGGLADTQYFGPGTRLTVL.

Here the CDR3 reads CASSVRGVDSPLHF. The CDR3 DNA reads TGTGCCAGCAGCGTGAGGGGCGTAGATTCACCCCTCCACTTT. The chain is built from TRBV9 and TRBJ1-6; TRBD1 might be the D (5 bases). The germline V and J ends were trimmed by 2 bases and 8 bases, with 11 bases remaining between them. CDR1 SGDLS and CDR2 YYNGEE come from the germline V gene. CDR3 length equals 14 residues. Based on the CDR3 plus reference TRBV9 and TRBJ1-6, the full variable domain is DSGVTQTPKHLITATGQRVTLRCSPRSGDLSVYWYQQSLDQGLQFLIQYYNGEERAKGNILERFSAQQFPDLHSELNLSSLELGDSALYFCASSVRGVDSPLHFGNGTRLTVT.